These 19 T cell receptor beta chains came from one sample sequenced in a study of cytomegalovirus exposure and HLA in healthy donors. The PCR used 60 Vbeta and 13 Jbeta primers. The protocol was immunoSEQ multiplex PCR, while the TCRdb copy is restricted to in-frame clones and leaves out a portion. The sample includes about 69,000 clones, approximately 68% of them seen just once. Sequencing was carried out using PBMCs. The source of these receptors is a young woman in good health and CMV-seronegative.

This chain connects TRBV10-2 to TRBJ1-1, with 7 bases that match TRBD1. The V and J ends lost 8 bases and 0 bases, in that order; junction bases with no gene match: 6. Germline V gene lookup returns CDR1 WSHSY and CDR2 SAAADI. This CDR3 has 14 residues. CDR3 nucleotide sequence: TGCGCCAGCTATCAGGGGGAAGTGAACACTGAAGCTTTCTTT. Amino acids: CASYQGEVNTEAFF.

The chain has TRBV6-1 and TRBJ2-7; D may be TRBD1 (6 bases). The CDR3 length is 14 residues. Deletions cut 0 bases from V and 3 bases from J, with 9 bases between. CDR1 MNHNS and CDR2 SASEGT come from the germline V gene. The DNA for the CDR3 is TGTGCCAGCAGTGAAGCAGGGGGAGTCTACGAGCAGTACTTC. This sequence encodes CASSEAGGVYEQYF.

V is TRBV5-1 and J is TRBJ1-2; no definite D call. The CDR3 runs to 14 residues. Trimming stripped 6 bases from V and 4 bases from J, with 16 bases between. Germline assignment: CDR1 SGHRS and CDR2 YFSETQ. The CDR3 nucleotides read TGCGCCAGCAAACCTGGGGAGGGAGCCTATGGCTACACCTTC. Translated: CASKPGEGAYGYTF.

The V gene is TRBV10-3, the J gene TRBJ1-1; no clear D gene. This CDR3 is built from 11 residues. Germline CDR1 is ENHRY and CDR2 is SYGVKD. With 6 bases removed from V and 7 bases from J, the gap between germline ends came to 9 bases. CDR3 coding DNA: TGTGCCATCAGCGCGGGATTTGAAGCTTTCTTT. It is translated as CAISAGFEAFF.

The chain combines TRBV19 with TRBJ1-5; unclear D gene. With 5 bases removed from V and 0 bases from J, the gap between germline ends came to 8 bases. CDR3 length: 14 residues. Germline values: CDR1 LNHDA, CDR2 SQIVND (reference sequence). CDR3 region: CASSEDYSNQPQHF. The CDR3 DNA reads as TGTGCCAGTAGTGAGGATTATAGCAATCAGCCCCAGCATTTT.

Written as DNA, the CDR3 is TGTGCCAGCAGCCTAAAGGGACAGGTTCCTGGAAACACCATATATTTT. Protein product: CASSLKGQVPGNTIYF. V and J are TRBV7-9 and TRBJ1-3; TRBD1 aligns across 8 bases. This CDR3 contains 16 residues. Trimming removed 5 bases from V and 2 bases from J; junction bases left unmatched: 8. Germline lookup yields CDR1 SEHNR and CDR2 FQNEAQ (reference sequence).

V is TRBV30 and J is TRBJ1-4, with D perhaps matching TRBD1 (6 bases). This CDR3 has 13 amino acids. V dropped 4 bases and J dropped 5 bases, with 11 bases sitting between them. Germline values: CDR1 GTSNPN, CDR2 SVGIG (reference sequence). In nucleotides, the CDR3 is TGTGCCTGGACCGGGACACCCAATGAAAAACTGTTTTTT. Its translation is CAWTGTPNEKLFF.

The chain combines TRBV7-2 with TRBJ2-3, with TRBD2 matching over 12 bases. This CDR3 region has 18 residues. The J segment lost 6 bases and the V segment lost 3 bases, leaving 13 bases of the junction unmatched. Germline CDR1 is SGHTA and CDR2 is FQGNSA. CDR3 nucleotides: TGTGCCAGCAGCTTTGGCCTAGCGGGGGGGCCTCAGGGTGATACGCAGTATTTT. Translating it yields CASSFGLAGGPQGDTQYF.

This clone was seen only a few times. The rearrangement joins TRBV5-3 to TRBJ2-7, with TRBD1 identical over 7 bases. TRBV5-3 is an ORF; its function is uncertain. V shed 0 bases and J 1 base; nucleotides not matched to a gene: 4. The CDR3 sequence is 15 residues long. CDR3 protein: CARSLVTTGSYEQYF. The CDR3 DNA reads TGTGCCAGAAGCTTGGTTACGACAGGGTCCTACGAGCAGTACTTC.

This sequence joins TRBV2 and TRBJ1-2; D may be TRBD1 (6 bases). With 5 bases removed from V and 8 bases from J, the gap between germline ends came to 9 bases. This CDR3 comprises 11 residues. The germline CDR1 and CDR2 sequences are SNHLY and FYNNEI. The CDR3, as DNA: TGTGCCAGCAGTTTAGGACAGGGCTACACCTTC. Protein: CASSLGQGYTF.

V and J are TRBV30 and TRBJ1-4; weak D call: TRBD1 (6 bases). Germline CDR1 is GTSNPN and CDR2 is SVGIG (reference sequence). V was cut by 3 bases and J by 12 bases, with 11 bases left in between. The CDR3 has 11 residues. CDR3 DNA: TGTGCCTGGAGGGGACATGAGGAACTGTTTTTT. As protein: CAWRGHEELFF.

The chain has TRBV5-1 and TRBJ2-5; 8 bases are shared with TRBD2. Germline-derived CDR1 and CDR2 are SGHRS and YFSETQ. The CDR3 has 15 amino acids. The junction had 12 bases not matched to a gene; V was cut back by 7 bases and J by 4 bases. The CDR3 protein is CASGSGAGAPETQYF. The DNA of the CDR3 is TGCGCCAGCGGTAGCGGGGCGGGGGCTCCAGAGACCCAGTACTTC.

CDR3 coding DNA: TGTGCCAGCAGTTATCTCTTAGCGGGGGGGCCGATTGAGCAGTTCTTC. Amino acid sequence: CASSYLLAGGPIEQFF. This chain links TRBV6-5 with TRBJ2-1, with TRBD2 matching 11 bases. Trimming at V came to 3 bases and at J to 9 bases, leaving 10 bases not matched to a gene. The germline gives CDR1 MNHEY, CDR2 SVGAGI. This CDR3 contains 16 residues.

In its sample, this clone was seen a few times. The chain carries TRBV6-5 and TRBJ2-7; 8 bases are shared with TRBD1. Trimming cost V 6 bases and J 4 bases; bases outside gene matches: 2. Looked up from germline, CDR1 is MNHEY and CDR2 is SVGAGI. The CDR3 consists of 12 residues. CDR3 region: CASRRQGYEQYF. In nucleotides, the CDR3 is TGTGCCAGCAGACGACAGGGGTACGAGCAGTACTTC.

Note on this clone: At one end, the junction sequence differs from germline, possibly due to a read error. Distinct nucleotide sequences in the sample also encode this CDR3. The chain links TRBV6-1 to TRBJ2-2; D may be TRBD1 (6 bases). The V gene's germline CDR1 is MNHNS and CDR2 SASEGT. This CDR3 contains 15 residues. The CDR3 spells CASSEGGLNTGELFF. DNA for the CDR3: TGTGCCAGCAGTGAAGGGGGGCTGAACACTGGGGAGCTGTTTTTT.

V and J are TRBV7-3 and TRBJ2-1, with 11 bases matching TRBD2. This CDR3 is 15 amino acids long. J gave up 6 bases and V 3 bases, and 4 bases lay outside the gene matches. Per the germline V gene, CDR1 is SGHTA and CDR2 is FQGTGA. The CDR3 spells CASSFSGGAFNEQFF. CDR3 DNA: TGTGCCAGCAGCTTTAGCGGGGGGGCCTTCAATGAGCAGTTCTTC.

The rearrangement uses TRBV11-2 and TRBJ1-1; 7 nucleotides line up with TRBD1. CDR1 is SGHAT and CDR2 is FQNNGV in the germline V gene. V lost 5 bases, J lost 0 bases, and 6 bases stayed unmatched. This CDR3 comprises 15 residues. The CDR3 bases are TGTGCCAGCAGCCCGAGACAGGGCATGAACACTGAAGCTTTCTTT. This encodes CASSPRQGMNTEAFF.

The chain is built from TRBV7-8 and TRBJ1-6; 9 nucleotides match TRBD1. Looked up from germline, CDR1 is SGHVS and CDR2 is FQNEAQ. The CDR3 extends over 16 amino acids. J was trimmed by 9 bases and V by 3 bases; bases with no gene match: 9. Written as DNA, the CDR3 is TGTGCCAGCAGCTTGGGGACAGGGTTTTCTGGTTCACCCCTCCACTTT. This codes for CASSLGTGFSGSPLHF.

The CDR3 spells CASSPGQYSYEQYF. CDR3 coding DNA: TGTGCCAGCAGCCCCGGACAGTACTCCTACGAGCAGTACTTC. V is TRBV7-3 and J is TRBJ2-7; tentative D call: TRBD1 (6 bases). Deletions cut 5 bases from V and 0 bases from J, with 11 bases between. Per the germline V gene, CDR1 is SGHTA and CDR2 is FQGTGA. This CDR3 has 14 residues.